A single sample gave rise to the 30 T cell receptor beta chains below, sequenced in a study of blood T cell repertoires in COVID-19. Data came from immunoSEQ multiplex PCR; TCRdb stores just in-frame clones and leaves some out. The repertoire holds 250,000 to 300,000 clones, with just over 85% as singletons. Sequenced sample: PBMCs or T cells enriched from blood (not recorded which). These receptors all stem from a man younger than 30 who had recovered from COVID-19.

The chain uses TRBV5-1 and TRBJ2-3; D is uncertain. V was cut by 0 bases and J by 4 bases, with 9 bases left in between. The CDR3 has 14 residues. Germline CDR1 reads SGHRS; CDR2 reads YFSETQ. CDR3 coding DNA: TGCGCCAGCAGCTTGGGGGTGGGCGCAGATACGCAGTATTTT. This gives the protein CASSLGVGADTQYF.

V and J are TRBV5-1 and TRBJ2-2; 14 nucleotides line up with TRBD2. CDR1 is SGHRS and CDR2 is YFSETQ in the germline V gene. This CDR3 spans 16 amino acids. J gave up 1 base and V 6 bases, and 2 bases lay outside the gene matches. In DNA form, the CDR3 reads TGCGCCAGCAAGGGACTAGCGGGAGAGAACACCGGGGAGCTGTTTTTT. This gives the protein CASKGLAGENTGELFF.

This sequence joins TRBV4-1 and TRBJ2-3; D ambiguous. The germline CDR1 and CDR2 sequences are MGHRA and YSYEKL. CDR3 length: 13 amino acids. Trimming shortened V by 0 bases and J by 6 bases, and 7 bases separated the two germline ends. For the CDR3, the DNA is TGCGCCAGCAGCCAAGACCCCGGGGATACGCAGTATTTT. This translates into CASSQDPGDTQYF.

For the CDR3, the DNA is TGTGCCAGCAGCCAACTCGGGGGGGCCAGGGCAGATACGCAGTATTTT. It yields the protein CASSQLGGARADTQYF. The V and J genes are TRBV14 and TRBJ2-3; 8 bases line up with TRBD2. The CDR3 covers 16 residues. Germline assignment: CDR1 SGHDN and CDR2 FVKESK. The trim removed 2 bases at V and 4 bases at J, leaving 8 bases unmatched.

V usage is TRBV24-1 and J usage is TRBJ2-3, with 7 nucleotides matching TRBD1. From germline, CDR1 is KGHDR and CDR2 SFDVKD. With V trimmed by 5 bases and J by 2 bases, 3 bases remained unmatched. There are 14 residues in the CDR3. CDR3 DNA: TGTGCCACCAGTGGGACAGGACCCACAGATACGCAGTATTTT. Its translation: CATSGTGPTDTQYF.

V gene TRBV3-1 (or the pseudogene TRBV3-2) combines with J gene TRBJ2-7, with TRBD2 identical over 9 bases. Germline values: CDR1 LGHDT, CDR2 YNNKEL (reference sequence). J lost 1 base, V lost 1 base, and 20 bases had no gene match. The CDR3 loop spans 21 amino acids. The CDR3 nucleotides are TGTGCCAGCAGCCAAGGGGGGGCCTCAAGCCTTCGACTAGCGGATTCCTACGAGCAGTACTTC. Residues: CASSQGGASSLRLADSYEQYF.

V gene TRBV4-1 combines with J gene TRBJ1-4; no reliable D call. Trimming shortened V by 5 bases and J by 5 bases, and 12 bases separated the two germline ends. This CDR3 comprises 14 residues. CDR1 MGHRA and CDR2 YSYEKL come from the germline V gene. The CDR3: CASSKVMRNEKLFF. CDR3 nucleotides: TGCGCCAGCAGCAAGGTGATGAGGAATGAAAAACTGTTTTTT.

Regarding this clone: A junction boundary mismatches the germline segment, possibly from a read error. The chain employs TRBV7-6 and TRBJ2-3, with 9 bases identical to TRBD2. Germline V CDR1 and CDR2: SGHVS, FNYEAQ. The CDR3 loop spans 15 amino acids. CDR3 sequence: CASTLERGAWDTQYF. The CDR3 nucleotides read TGTGCCAGCACCTTAGAGCGGGGGGCGTGGGATACGCAGTATTTT.

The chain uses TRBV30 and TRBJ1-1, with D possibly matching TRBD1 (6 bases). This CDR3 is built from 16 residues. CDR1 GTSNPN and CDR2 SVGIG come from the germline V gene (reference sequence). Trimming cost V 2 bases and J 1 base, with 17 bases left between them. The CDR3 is CAWSRAYRAGNTEAFF. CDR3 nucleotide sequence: TGTGCCTGGAGTCGGGCTTACAGGGCAGGGAACACTGAAGCTTTCTTT.

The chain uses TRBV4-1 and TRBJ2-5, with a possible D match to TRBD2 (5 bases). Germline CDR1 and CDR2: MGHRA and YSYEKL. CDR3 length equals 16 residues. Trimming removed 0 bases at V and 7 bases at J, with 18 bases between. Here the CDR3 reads CASSQEGETKLGTQYF. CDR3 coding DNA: TGCGCCAGCAGCCAAGAGGGCGAGACTAAGCTTGGGACCCAGTACTTC.

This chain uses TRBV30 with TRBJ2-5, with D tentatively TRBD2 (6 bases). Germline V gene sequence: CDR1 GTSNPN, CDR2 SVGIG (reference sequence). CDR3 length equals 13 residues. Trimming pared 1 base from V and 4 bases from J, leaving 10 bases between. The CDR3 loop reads CAWSGAGPETQYF. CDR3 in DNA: TGTGCCTGGAGTGGCGCGGGGCCAGAGACCCAGTACTTC.

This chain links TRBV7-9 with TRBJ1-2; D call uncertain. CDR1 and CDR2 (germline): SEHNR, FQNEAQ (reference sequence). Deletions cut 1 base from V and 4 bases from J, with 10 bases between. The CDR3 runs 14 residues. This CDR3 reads CASSLERAAYGYTF. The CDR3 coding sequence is TGTGCCAGCAGCTTAGAGAGGGCAGCCTATGGCTACACCTTC.

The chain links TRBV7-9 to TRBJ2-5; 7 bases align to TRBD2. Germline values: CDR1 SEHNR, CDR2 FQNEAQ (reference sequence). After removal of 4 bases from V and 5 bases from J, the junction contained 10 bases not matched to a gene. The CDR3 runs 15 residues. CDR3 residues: CASSSETSYMETQYF. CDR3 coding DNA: TGTGCCAGCAGCTCAGAGACTAGCTATATGGAGACCCAGTACTTC.

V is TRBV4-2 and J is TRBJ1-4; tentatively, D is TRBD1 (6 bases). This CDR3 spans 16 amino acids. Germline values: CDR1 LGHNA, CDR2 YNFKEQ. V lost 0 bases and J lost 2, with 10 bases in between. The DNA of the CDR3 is TGTGCCAGCAGCCAAGATCAGGGGTTCACTAATGAAAAACTGTTTTTT. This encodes CASSQDQGFTNEKLFF.

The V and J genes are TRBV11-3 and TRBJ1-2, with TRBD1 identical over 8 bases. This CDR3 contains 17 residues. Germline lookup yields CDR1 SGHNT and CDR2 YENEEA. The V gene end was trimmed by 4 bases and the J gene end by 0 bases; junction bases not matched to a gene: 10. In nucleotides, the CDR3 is TGTGCCAGCAGCTCACCAACAGGGGGGCATCCTAACTATGGCTACACCTTC. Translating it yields CASSSPTGGHPNYGYTF.

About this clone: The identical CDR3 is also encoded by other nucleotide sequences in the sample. Here the CDR3 reads CASSLAGGGYNEQFF. The CDR3, as DNA: TGTGCCAGCAGCTTAGCAGGGGGCGGCTACAATGAGCAGTTCTTC. The chain employs TRBV11-3 and TRBJ2-1; 8 bases are shared with TRBD1. The J segment lost 3 bases and the V segment lost 1 base, leaving 2 bases of the junction unmatched. Germline CDR1 reads SGHNT; CDR2 reads YENEEA. CDR3 length: 15 amino acids.

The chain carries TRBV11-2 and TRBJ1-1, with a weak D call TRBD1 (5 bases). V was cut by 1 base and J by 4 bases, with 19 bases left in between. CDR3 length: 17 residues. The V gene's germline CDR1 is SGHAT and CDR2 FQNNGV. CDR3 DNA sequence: TGTGCCAGCAGCTTAGTAACCGGGGGGAGATGGGGCACTGAAGCTTTCTTT. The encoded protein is CASSLVTGGRWGTEAFF.

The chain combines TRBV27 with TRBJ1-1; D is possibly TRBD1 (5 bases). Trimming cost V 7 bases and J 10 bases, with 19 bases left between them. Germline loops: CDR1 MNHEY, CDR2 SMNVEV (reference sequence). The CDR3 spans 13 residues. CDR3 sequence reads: CASTTAGIVGAFF. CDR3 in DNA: TGTGCCAGCACCACAGCAGGGATCGTTGGAGCTTTCTTT.

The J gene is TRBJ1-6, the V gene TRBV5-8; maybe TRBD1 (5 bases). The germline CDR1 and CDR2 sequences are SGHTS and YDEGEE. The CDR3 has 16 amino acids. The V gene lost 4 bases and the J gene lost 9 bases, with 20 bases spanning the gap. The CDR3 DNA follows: TGTGCCAGCAGCGGGGGGACGGGAGGGGACGGTTCACCCCTCCACTTT. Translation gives CASSGGTGGDGSPLHF.

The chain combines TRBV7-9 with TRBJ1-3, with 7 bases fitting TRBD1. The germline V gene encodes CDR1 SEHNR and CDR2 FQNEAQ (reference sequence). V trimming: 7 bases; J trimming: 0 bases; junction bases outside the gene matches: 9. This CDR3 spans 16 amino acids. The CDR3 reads CASTPDRIGSGNTIYF. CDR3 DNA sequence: TGTGCCAGCACCCCGGACAGGATCGGCTCTGGAAACACCATATATTTT.

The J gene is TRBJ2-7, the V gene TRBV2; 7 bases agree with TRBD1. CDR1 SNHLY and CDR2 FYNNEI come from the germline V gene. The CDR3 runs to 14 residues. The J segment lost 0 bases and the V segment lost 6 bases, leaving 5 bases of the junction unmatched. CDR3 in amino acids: CASRPGQSSYEQYF. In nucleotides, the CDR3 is TGTGCCAGCAGACCGGGACAGAGCTCCTACGAGCAGTACTTC.

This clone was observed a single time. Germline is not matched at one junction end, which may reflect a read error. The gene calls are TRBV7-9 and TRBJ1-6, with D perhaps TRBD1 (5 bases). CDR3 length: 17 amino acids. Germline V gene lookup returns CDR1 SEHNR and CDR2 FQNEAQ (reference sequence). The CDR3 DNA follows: TGCCCCCCCCGCCCCCACGACCGGGGGGGAGTAAATTCACCCCTCCACTTT. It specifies CPPRPHDRGGVNSPLHF.

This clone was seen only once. The CDR3 nucleotides are TGTGCCAGCACACGCGGGCAACTTGGGGGGGATACGCAGTATTTT. Translating it yields CASTRGQLGGDTQYF. V is TRBV28 and J is TRBJ2-3; D possibly corresponds to TRBD2 (6 bases). The CDR3 runs 15 residues. V was trimmed by 7 bases and J by 6 bases, leaving 20 bases between them. CDR1 is MDHEN, CDR2 SYDVKM, per germline.

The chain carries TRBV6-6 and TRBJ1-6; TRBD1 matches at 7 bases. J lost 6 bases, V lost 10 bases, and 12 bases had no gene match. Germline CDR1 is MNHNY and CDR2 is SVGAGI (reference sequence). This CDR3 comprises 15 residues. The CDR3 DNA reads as TGTGCCATCAAGACCCCGACAGGGCTTAATTCACCCCTCCACTTT. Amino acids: CAIKTPTGLNSPLHF.

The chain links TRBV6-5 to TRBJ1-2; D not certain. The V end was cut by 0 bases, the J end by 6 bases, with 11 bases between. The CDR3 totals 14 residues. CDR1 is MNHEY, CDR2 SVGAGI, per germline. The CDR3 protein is CASSYSGLVDGYTF. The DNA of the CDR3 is TGTGCCAGCAGTTACTCCGGACTTGTGGATGGCTACACCTTC.

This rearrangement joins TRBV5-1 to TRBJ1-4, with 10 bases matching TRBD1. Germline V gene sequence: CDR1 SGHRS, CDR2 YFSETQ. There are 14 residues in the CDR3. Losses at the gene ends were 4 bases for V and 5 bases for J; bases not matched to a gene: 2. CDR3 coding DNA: TGCGCCAGCAGCCAGACAGGGGGCAATGAAAAACTGTTTTTT. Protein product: CASSQTGGNEKLFF.

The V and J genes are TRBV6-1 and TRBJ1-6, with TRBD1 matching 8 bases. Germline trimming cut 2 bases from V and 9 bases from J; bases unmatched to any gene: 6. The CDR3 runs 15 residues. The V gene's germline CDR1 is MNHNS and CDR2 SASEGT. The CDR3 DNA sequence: TGTGCCAGCAGTGAATTGCGGACAGGGCCTTCACCCCTCCACTTT. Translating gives CASSELRTGPSPLHF.

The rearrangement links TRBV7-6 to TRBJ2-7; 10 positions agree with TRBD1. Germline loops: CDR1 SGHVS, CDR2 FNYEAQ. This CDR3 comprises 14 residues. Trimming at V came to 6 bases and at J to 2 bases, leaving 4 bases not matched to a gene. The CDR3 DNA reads TGTGCCAGCAGTATCGGACAGGGGGCCTACGAGCAGTACTTC. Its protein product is CASSIGQGAYEQYF.

The DNA of the CDR3 is TGCGCCAGCAGCTTCGACCAAGAGACCCAGTACTTC. This sequence encodes CASSFDQETQYF. The chain has TRBV5-1 and TRBJ2-5; D is undetermined. Germline V gene data show CDR1 as SGHRS and CDR2 as YFSETQ. This CDR3 has 12 residues. The germline V and J ends were trimmed by 2 bases and 0 bases, with 2 bases remaining between them.

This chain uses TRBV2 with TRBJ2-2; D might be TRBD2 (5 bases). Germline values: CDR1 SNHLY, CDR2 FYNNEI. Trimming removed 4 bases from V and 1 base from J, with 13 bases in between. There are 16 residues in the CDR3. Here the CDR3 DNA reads TGTGCCAGCAGTGCCCAAGGACTTGTGAACACCGGGGAGCTGTTTTTT. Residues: CASSAQGLVNTGELFF.